This passage covers 31 T cell receptor beta chains from one sample sequenced in a study of blood T cell repertoires in COVID-19. Some clones are missing from TCRdb's copy, which holds only in-frame ones; the method was immunoSEQ multiplex PCR. The sample yields 90,000 to 110,000 clones, around 83% seen once. Sequencing was carried out using peripheral blood. The receptors were sampled from an elderly woman with active or convalescent COVID-19.

J is TRBJ1-1 and V is TRBV11-2; a possible D gene is TRBD1 (6 bases). CDR3 length equals 15 residues. CDR1 is SGHAT and CDR2 is FQNNGV in the germline V gene. V dropped 3 bases and J dropped 4 bases, with 15 bases sitting between them. The CDR3 region is CASSFAPGVSTEAFF. CDR3 in DNA: TGTGCCAGCAGCTTTGCTCCAGGGGTGAGCACTGAAGCTTTCTTT.

The CDR3 spells CASRSQGLAEKLFF. In nucleotides, the CDR3 is TGTGCCAGCAGGTCACAGGGGTTGGCTGAAAAACTGTTTTTT. The chain employs TRBV6-5 and TRBJ1-4, with 7 positions matching TRBD1. The CDR3 extends over 14 amino acids. The germline V gene encodes CDR1 MNHEY and CDR2 SVGAGI. V was pared by 6 bases and J by 7 bases, with 8 bases of the junction left unmatched.

The chain combines TRBV3-1 (or the pseudogene TRBV3-2) with TRBJ1-5; D is undetermined. Germline V gives CDR1 LGHDT, CDR2 YNNKEL (reference sequence). This CDR3 is 14 amino acids long. The V and J ends lost 1 base and 7 bases respectively, with 11 bases between them. CDR3 in DNA: TGTGCCAGCAGCCAAGCCCTCACGGGACAGCCCCAGCATTTT. Translated, it gives CASSQALTGQPQHF.

The chain is built from TRBV3-1 (or the pseudogene TRBV3-2) and TRBJ2-7, with 8 bases matching TRBD2. The CDR3 runs to 16 residues. Germline CDR1 is LGHDT and CDR2 is YNNKEL (reference sequence). V trimming: 4 bases; J trimming: 2 bases; junction bases outside the gene matches: 10. The CDR3 sequence is CASSPGRSGRAYEQYF. CDR3 DNA sequence: TGTGCCAGCAGCCCAGGTAGGAGCGGGAGAGCCTACGAGCAGTACTTC.

This chain connects TRBV2 to TRBJ2-6, with a possible D match to TRBD1 (6 bases). With 6 bases removed from V and 0 bases from J, the gap between germline ends came to 12 bases. The CDR3 runs 16 residues. CDR1 is SNHLY and CDR2 is FYNNEI in the germline V gene. CDR3 bases: TGTGCCAGCAGAGAACAGGGCCCCTCTGGGGCCAACGTCCTGACTTTC. Translating gives CASREQGPSGANVLTF.

This rearrangement joins TRBV12-5 to TRBJ1-5; 7 bases map to TRBD1. Germline CDR1 is LGHNT and CDR2 is FRNRAP. CDR3 length: 13 residues. V shed 4 bases and J 4 bases; nucleotides not matched to a gene: 1. CDR3: CASGSGGNQPQHF. In DNA, the CDR3 is TGTGCTAGTGGTTCAGGGGGAAATCAGCCCCAGCATTTT.

This clone turned up a few times. The chain couples TRBV7-9 to TRBJ1-2; the D is unclear. The CDR3 consists of 11 residues. V was cut by 6 bases and J by 7 bases, with 9 bases left in between. Germline CDR1 SEHNR, CDR2 FQNEAQ (reference sequence). CDR3 in amino acids: CASRRQGGYTF. As DNA, the CDR3 is TGTGCCAGCAGGCGACAAGGTGGCTACACCTTC. Variable domain in full (rest from reference TRBV7-9 and TRBJ1-2): DTGVSQNPRHKITKRGQNVTFRCDPISEHNRLYWYRQTLGQGPEFLTYFQNEAQLEKSRLLSDRFSAERPKGSFSTLEIQRTEQGDSAMYLCASRRQGGYTFGSGTRLTVV.

The chain carries TRBV4-2 and TRBJ2-7, with D tentatively TRBD1 (6 bases). The CDR3 loop spans 15 amino acids. Trimming shortened V by 2 bases and J by 0 bases, and 11 bases separated the two germline ends. Germline-derived CDR1 and CDR2 are LGHNA and YNFKEQ. CDR3: CASSQTRTVSYEQYF. Written as DNA, the CDR3 is TGTGCCAGCAGCCAAACCCGGACAGTCTCCTACGAGCAGTACTTC.

The chain links TRBV28 to TRBJ2-7; D remains unclear. Germline CDR1 is MDHEN and CDR2 is SYDVKM. The CDR3 extends over 14 amino acids. V lost 6 bases and J lost 2, with 14 bases in between. The CDR3 region is CASRLALRTYEQYF. CDR3 DNA sequence: TGTGCCAGCAGGCTCGCCCTCAGGACCTACGAGCAGTACTTC.

J is TRBJ2-2 and V is TRBV5-1; TRBD2 aligns across 14 bases. V lost 5 bases and J lost 0; bases outside the gene matches: 12. Germline V lookup: CDR1 SGHRS, CDR2 YFSETQ. There are 20 residues in the CDR3. The CDR3 DNA is TGCGCCAGCAGGCCCTCCCTTTTGACTAGCGGGAGGGCGAACACCGGGGAGCTGTTTTTT. It specifies CASRPSLLTSGRANTGELFF.

This clone occurred a few times. The chain employs TRBV5-1 and TRBJ2-2; tentatively, D is TRBD1 (6 bases). From germline, CDR1 is SGHRS and CDR2 YFSETQ. This CDR3 has 14 amino acids. Trimming pared 0 bases from V and 6 bases from J, leaving 9 bases between. CDR3 DNA sequence: TGCGCCAGCAGCTTGGCACAGGGCGCCGGGGAGCTGTTTTTT. Translation gives CASSLAQGAGELFF. Variable domain in full (rest from reference TRBV5-1 and TRBJ2-2): KAGVTQTPRYLIKTRGQQVTLSCSPISGHRSVSWYQQTPGQGLQFLFEYFSETQRNKGNFPGRFSGRQFSNSRSEMNVSTLELGDSALYLCASSLAQGAGELFFGEGSRLTVL.

The chain's CDR3 is CASSLDRQGLAFF. For the CDR3, the DNA is TGTGCCAGCAGCTTAGATCGACAGGGCCTAGCTTTCTTT. The chain joins TRBV11-2 to TRBJ1-1; TRBD1 matches at 7 bases. CDR3 length: 13 residues. Germline loops: CDR1 SGHAT, CDR2 FQNNGV. Trimming at V came to 0 bases and at J to 10 bases, leaving 5 bases not matched to a gene.

The rearrangement joins TRBV5-4 to TRBJ2-1, with 8 bases matching TRBD2. There are 15 residues in the CDR3. J was trimmed by 5 bases and V by 3 bases; bases with no gene match: 7. CDR1 is SGHNT, CDR2 YYREEE, per germline (reference sequence). CDR3: CASSSPLSGDNEQFF. The DNA for the CDR3 is TGTGCCAGCAGCTCCCCTCTTAGCGGGGACAATGAGCAGTTCTTC.

The chain couples TRBV28 to TRBJ2-7; D is unresolved. CDR1 MDHEN and CDR2 SYDVKM come from the germline V gene. V was trimmed by 0 bases and J by 7 bases, leaving 4 bases between them. This CDR3 has 11 residues. The CDR3 bases are TGTGCCAGCAGTTTATGGCGAGAGCAGTACTTC. Translated, it gives CASSLWREQYF.

This chain connects TRBV27 to TRBJ1-4; TRBD1 agrees at 9 bases. Per the germline V gene, CDR1 is MNHEY and CDR2 is SMNVEV (reference sequence). The CDR3 length is 14 residues. Trimming removed 6 bases from V and 6 bases from J; junction bases left unmatched: 5. This chain's CDR3 is CASSQGQGYEKLFF. CDR3 in DNA: TGTGCCAGCAGCCAGGGACAGGGATATGAAAAACTGTTTTTT.

Details on this clone: Germline is not matched at one junction end, which may reflect a read error. The V and J genes are TRBV5-1 and TRBJ2-7; D is perhaps TRBD1 (6 bases). This CDR3 spans 11 amino acids. CDR1 is SGHRS, CDR2 YFSETQ, per germline. The CDR3 loop is CASSLGGRTVW. The CDR3 DNA sequence: TGCGCCAGCAGCTTGGGGGGCCGGACAGTATGG. The whole variable domain, remainder taken from reference TRBV5-1 and TRBJ2-7, is KAGVTQTPRYLIKTRGQQVTLSCSPISGHRSVSWYQQTPGQGLQFLFEYFSETQRNKGNFPGRFSGRQFSNSRSEMNVSTLELGDSALYLCASSLGGRTVWGPGTRLTVT.

V is TRBV7-2 and J is TRBJ1-1; weak D call: TRBD1 (6 bases). The V gene lost 6 bases and the J gene lost 1 base, with 12 bases spanning the gap. The V gene's germline CDR1 is SGHTA and CDR2 FQGNSA. This CDR3 is built from 14 residues. The CDR3 sequence: CASRWGGRNTEAFF. In nucleotides, the CDR3 is TGTGCCAGCAGGTGGGGGGGCAGGAACACTGAAGCTTTCTTT.

The CDR3 DNA follows: TGTGCCAGCAGCTCCCCCGGGACTAGCAGCCGGGAGCAGTACTTC. The encoded protein is CASSSPGTSSREQYF. The rearrangement joins TRBV5-4 to TRBJ2-7; TRBD2 matches at 9 bases. After removal of 3 bases from V and 7 bases from J, the junction contained 11 bases not matched to a gene. The CDR3 runs to 15 residues. CDR1 SGHNT and CDR2 YYREEE come from the germline V gene (reference sequence).

The CDR3 region is CASSFTGADSNQPQHF. The CDR3 nucleotides are TGTGCCAGCAGTTTCACAGGGGCGGATAGCAATCAGCCCCAGCATTTT. The chain links TRBV27 to TRBJ1-5; 7 bases map to TRBD1. Germline CDR1 MNHEY, CDR2 SMNVEV (reference sequence). With V trimmed by 3 bases and J by 0 bases, 5 bases remained unmatched. CDR3 length: 16 residues.

The V gene is TRBV5-4, the J gene TRBJ2-7; 8 nucleotides match TRBD1. The J segment lost 4 bases and the V segment lost 4 bases, leaving 7 bases of the junction unmatched. CDR1 is SGHNT and CDR2 is YYREEE in the germline V gene (reference sequence). The CDR3 sequence is 14 residues long. The CDR3 DNA reads as TGTGCCAGCAGCGCCGCAGGGGGCGGGTACGAGCAGTACTTC. It yields the protein CASSAAGGGYEQYF.

The count of this clone is one. The chain uses TRBV7-3 and TRBJ2-5, with D unclear. Trimming removed 1 base at V and 8 bases at J, with 14 bases between. The CDR3 sequence is 14 residues long. Germline CDR1 is SGHTA and CDR2 is FQGTGA. CDR3 residues: CASSLNYESSTQYF. The CDR3 coding sequence is TGTGCCAGCAGCTTAAATTATGAAAGTAGTACCCAGTACTTC.

The chain uses TRBV7-9 and TRBJ1-5, with TRBD1 as a possible D gene (6 bases). V was clipped by 5 bases and J by 2 bases, with 13 bases between them. The germline V gene has CDR1 SEHNR and CDR2 FQNEAQ (reference sequence). CDR3 length: 15 amino acids. The CDR3 loop reads CASSLQGSGNQPQHF. The CDR3 region has the DNA TGTGCCAGCAGCCTTCAGGGGTCCGGCAATCAGCCCCAGCATTTT. The whole variable domain, remainder taken from reference TRBV7-9 and TRBJ1-5, is DTGVSQNPRHKITKRGQNVTFRCDPISEHNRLYWYRQTLGQGPEFLTYFQNEAQLEKSRLLSDRFSAERPKGSFSTLEIQRTEQGDSAMYLCASSLQGSGNQPQHFGDGTRLSIL.

This clone was counted once. J is TRBJ2-1 and V is TRBV27; 12 bases fit TRBD2. From germline, CDR1 is MNHEY and CDR2 SMNVEV (reference sequence). J was trimmed by 6 bases and V by 6 bases; bases with no gene match: 15. The CDR3 loop spans 18 amino acids. The CDR3 DNA sequence: TGTGCCAGCAGCCGACCCGCCGGACTAGCGGGAACGGCCAATGAGCAGTTCTTC. Encoded protein: CASSRPAGLAGTANEQFF.

The V gene is TRBV18, the J gene TRBJ1-1, with a possible D match to TRBD1 (6 bases). Trimming took off 0 bases at V and 3 bases at J, with 8 bases between the two ends. Germline-derived CDR1 and CDR2 are KGHSH and LQKENI. CDR3 length: 14 amino acids. This CDR3 reads CASSPPHRDTEAFF. The CDR3 coding sequence is TGTGCCAGCTCACCACCTCACAGGGACACTGAAGCTTTCTTT.

The J gene is TRBJ2-2, the V gene TRBV7-9; 8 bases agree with TRBD1. V trimming: 6 bases; J trimming: 4 bases; junction bases outside the gene matches: 7. The CDR3 length is 15 residues. The germline V gene has CDR1 SEHNR and CDR2 FQNEAQ (reference sequence). CDR3 nucleotide sequence: TGTGCCAGCAGGGTGTGGGGACAGGTCACCGGGGAGCTGTTTTTT. It specifies CASRVWGQVTGELFF.

V is TRBV18 and J is TRBJ2-1; possible D gene TRBD1, 6 bases. Germline V gene lookup returns CDR1 KGHSH and CDR2 LQKENI. Trimming removed 1 base at V and 5 bases at J, with 15 bases between. The length of the CDR3 is 16 residues. The CDR3: CASSPRRDGTNNEQFF. The CDR3 DNA sequence: TGTGCCAGCTCACCACGAAGGGACGGGACAAACAATGAGCAGTTCTTC.

This sequence joins TRBV6-6 and TRBJ1-1; 10 positions agree with TRBD1. Germline lookup yields CDR1 MNHNY and CDR2 SVGAGI (reference sequence). With 4 bases clipped from V and 3 bases from J, the junction kept 5 bases outside the gene matches. This CDR3 is built from 15 residues. Written as DNA, the CDR3 is TGTGCCAGCAGTTCCCGACAGGGGGCGCACACTGAAGCTTTCTTT. Its translation: CASSSRQGAHTEAFF.

The V gene is TRBV7-9, the J gene TRBJ2-3; perhaps TRBD1 as D (6 bases). The V gene lost 9 bases and the J gene lost 4 bases, with 17 bases spanning the gap. This CDR3 spans 14 amino acids. Germline V CDR1 and CDR2: SEHNR, FQNEAQ (reference sequence). The CDR3: CASRDRLSSDTQYF. The DNA for the CDR3 is TGTGCCAGTAGAGACAGGCTTTCATCAGATACGCAGTATTTT.

V is TRBV28 and J is TRBJ1-5, with unresolved D. The germline V gene has CDR1 MDHEN and CDR2 SYDVKM. Trimming pared 4 bases from V and 6 bases from J, leaving 10 bases between. The CDR3 runs 13 residues. The CDR3 is CASSSLQVQPQHF. The CDR3 region has the DNA TGTGCCAGCAGTTCCCTTCAGGTTCAGCCCCAGCATTTT.

This chain uses TRBV19 with TRBJ2-5, with D possibly being TRBD1 (6 bases). V shed 5 bases and J shed 5 bases, with 15 bases lying between them. The CDR3 length is 14 residues. CDR1 is LNHDA, CDR2 SQIVND, per germline (reference sequence). The DNA of the CDR3 is TGTGCCAGTAGTTTAACAGGGTCTCGGGAGACCCAGTACTTC. Encoded protein: CASSLTGSRETQYF.

The chain combines TRBV6-6 with TRBJ1-5; D unresolved. CDR1 MNHNY and CDR2 SVGAGI come from the germline V gene (reference sequence). This CDR3 comprises 15 residues. The ends were cut back, 3 bases at V and 7 bases at J, with 16 bases in the middle. This CDR3 is CASSYRREGLQPQHF. As DNA, the CDR3 is TGTGCCAGCAGTTATCGACGGGAGGGCCTGCAGCCCCAGCATTTT.